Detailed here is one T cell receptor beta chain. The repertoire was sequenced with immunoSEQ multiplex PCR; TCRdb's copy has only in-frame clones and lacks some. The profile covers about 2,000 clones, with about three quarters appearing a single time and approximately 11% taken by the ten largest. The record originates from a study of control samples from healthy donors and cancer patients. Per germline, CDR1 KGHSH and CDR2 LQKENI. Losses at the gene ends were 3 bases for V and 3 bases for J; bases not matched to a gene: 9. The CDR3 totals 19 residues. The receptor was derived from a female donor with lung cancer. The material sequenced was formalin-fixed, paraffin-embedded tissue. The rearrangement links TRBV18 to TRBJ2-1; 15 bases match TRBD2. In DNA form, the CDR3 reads TGTGCCAGCTCACCCCGGACTAGCGGGAGGGCCGTACGCTACAATGAGCAGTTCTTC. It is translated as CASSPRTSGRAVRYNEQFF. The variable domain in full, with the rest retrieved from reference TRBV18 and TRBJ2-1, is NAGVMQNPRHLVRRRGQEARLRCSPMKGHSHVYWYRQLPEEGLKFMVYLQKENIIDESGMPKERFSAEFPKEGPSILRIQQVVRGDSAAYFCASSPRTSGRAVRYNEQFFGPGTRLTVL.